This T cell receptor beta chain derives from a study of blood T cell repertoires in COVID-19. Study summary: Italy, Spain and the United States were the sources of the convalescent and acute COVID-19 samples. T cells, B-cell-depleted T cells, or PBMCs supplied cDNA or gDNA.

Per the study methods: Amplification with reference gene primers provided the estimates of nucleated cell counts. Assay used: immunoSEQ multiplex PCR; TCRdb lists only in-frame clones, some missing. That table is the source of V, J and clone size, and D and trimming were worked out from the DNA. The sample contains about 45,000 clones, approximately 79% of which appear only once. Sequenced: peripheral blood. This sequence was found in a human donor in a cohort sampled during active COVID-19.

In DNA form, the CDR3 reads TGTGCCAGCAGTCGGACTAGCGGGGCGCGCACAGATACGCAGTATTTT. Amino acids: CASSRTSGARTDTQYF. The J gene is TRBJ2-3, the V gene TRBV2, with TRBD2 matching over 12 bases. The CDR3 has 16 amino acids. Looked up from germline, CDR1 is SNHLY and CDR2 is FYNNEI. V lost 5 bases to trimming and J lost 1 base; unmatched junction nucleotides: 4. The full variable domain, rest sourced from reference TRBV2 and TRBJ2-3, is EPEVTQTPSHQVTQMGQEVILRCVPISNHLYFYWYRQILGQKVEFLVSFYNNEISEKSEIFDDQFSVERPDGSNFTLKIRSTKLEDSAMYFCASSRTSGARTDTQYFGPGTRLTVL.